This TCR beta chain was captured in a study of a mutant IDH1 vaccine in newly diagnosed glioma (dated by TCRdb to the early 2020s). Broadly, across the study: Patients received eight vaccinations in weeks 1, 3, 5, 7, 11, 15, 19 and 23, corresponding to visits V03 through V10. Longitudinal TCRB deep sequencing was performed for about two dozen treated patients wherever samples were available for exploratory analyses. Before enrollment, patients had received standard therapy of radiotherapy alone, temozolomide alone, or radiochemotherapy with temozolomide; most received the combination. Vaccination started 4-6 weeks after radiotherapy alone, or was given together with temozolomide cycles in the groups whose treatment included chemotherapy. Of the approximately 29 treated patients, about 62% were male and around 38% were female, and a mean age of around 40 years was recorded. Peripheral blood was collected at six visits: V03 (baseline), V05, V07, V10, V12 and V13. General conclusions and limits of the study: It was noted by the authors that analyses of patient blood samples could not be reproduced owing to sample limitations. Availability determined which PBMC samples were chosen for TCRB deep sequencing. Changes in the top peripheral T cell clonotypes picked up by TCRB sequencing did not appear to be linked to pseudoprogression. Vaccine-induced immune responses across multiple MHC alleles were detected in approximately 93% of patients.

Libraries were made using the immunoSEQ multiplex PCR assay. Rearranged TCR beta chain sequences were amplified using the hsTCRB Kit according to the manufacturer's protocol. An Illumina MiSeq was used to sequence the TCRB libraries. Processing in the source paper ran as follows. The kit vendor's proprietary platform handled demultiplexing, trimming and gene mapping. TCRdb holds this immuneACCESS table with in-frame rearrangements only. Some clones are missing; in checked studies, unresolved V genes explain under half, and the rest has no known cause. V and J calls and clone size come straight from that table; D and trimming were deduced from the DNA. Present in this sample are about 120,000 clones, roughly 90% of which were seen just once. Of the sample, 0.6% to 0.75% falls within the top ten clones. The label giving this sample's time point can be read as: week 11, during vaccination. A 20-mer mutant IDH1 peptide at 300 micrograms in Montanide made up each vaccine dose, which was injected subcutaneously together with topical imiquimod. Newly diagnosed WHO grade 3 or 4 IDH1-mutant astrocytomas showing loss of nuclear ATRX were present in the donors. The samples were drawn from NOA16, a multicentre, single-arm, open-label phase I trial in Germany that tested a mutant IDH1 peptide vaccine in humans for the first time. Genomic DNA for TCRB sequencing was extracted from EDTA blood using the DNeasy Blood and Tissue Kit.

The germline ends are 13 bases apart after V is trimmed by 0 bases and J by 8 bases. The germline V gene (reference sequence) sets CDR1 to LNHNV and CDR2 to YYDKDF. From the cysteine up to the phenylalanine, the CDR3 has a length of 14 residues. Solely the CDR3 DNA is kept, with 42 bases framed from the first base. Note on this clone: The antigen it binds to is not known. No much larger clone is present one base from it, and per-base qualities are unavailable.

This receptor was taken from a woman aged 45-59 years with glioma. Here the sequenced sample was PBMCs, taken from a glioma patient whose treatment included an IDH1 peptide vaccine. Recombination joined TRBV15 with TRBJ1-2; no confident D gene assignment can be made. For the CDR3, the sequence is CATSRDPQTRGYTF. The nucleotide sequence is given as TGTGCCACCAGCAGAGATCCCCAAACCAGAGGCTACACCTTC.